The sequence of this T cell receptor beta chain was determined in a study of blood T cells in healthy people across ages. General study findings and limits: Observed TCR beta diversity per million T cells went down as age went up. This fall followed a roughly linear course with age.

A second PCR, run for roughly 7 to 11 cycles, used a sample-barcoded 5' primer plus a J-beta primer mix. TCRdb called the 5' RACE reads again in MiXCR, with one record for every CDR3 protein. Of around 800,000 distinct CDR3 sequences in the sample, about 26% were seen once. Germline CDR1 reads LGHNT; CDR2 reads FRNRAP. V was trimmed by 3 bases and J by 5 bases, leaving 4 bases between them. CDR3 length: 11 residues. They isolated at least 6 million PBMCs from each sample. This clonotype has at least ten counts. Its specificity is unknown. This same sample was also taken into another study, of T cells of mothers and their children. That paper states: Every mother produced more than 8 million TCR beta CDR3 reads, whereas every child provided several million. The study found slightly higher but non-significant overlap in related versus unrelated mother-child pairs.

The chain uses TRBV12-5 and TRBJ2-5; D is ambiguous. This receptor was identified in a boy aged 5-17 years in good health. The specimen sequenced was blood. The CDR3 is CASGFGETQYF. In nucleotides, the CDR3 is TGTGCTAGTGGTTTTGGGGAGACCCAGTACTTC.